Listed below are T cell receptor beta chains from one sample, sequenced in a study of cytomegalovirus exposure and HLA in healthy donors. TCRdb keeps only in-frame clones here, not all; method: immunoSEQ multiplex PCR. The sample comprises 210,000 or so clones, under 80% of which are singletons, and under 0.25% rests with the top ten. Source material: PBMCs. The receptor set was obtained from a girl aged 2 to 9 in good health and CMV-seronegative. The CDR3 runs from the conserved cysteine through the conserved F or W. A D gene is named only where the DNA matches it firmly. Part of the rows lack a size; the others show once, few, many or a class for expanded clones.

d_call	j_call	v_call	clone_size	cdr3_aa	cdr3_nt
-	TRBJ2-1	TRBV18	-	CASSPRSEGSYNEQFF	TGTGCCAGCTCACCACGGTCGGAGGGCTCCTACAATGAGCAGTTCTTC
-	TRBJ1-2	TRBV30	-	CAWSPFNDYSTNYGYTF	TGTGCCTGGAGTCCCTTCAACGACTACTCCACCAACTATGGCTACACCTTC
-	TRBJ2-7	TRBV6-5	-	CASSYSISQNSYEQYF	TGTGCCAGCAGTTACTCGATAAGTCAGAACTCCTACGAGCAGTACTTC
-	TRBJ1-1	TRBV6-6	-	CASQRGPEAFF	TGTGCCAGCCAAAGGGGCCCCGAAGCTTTCTTT
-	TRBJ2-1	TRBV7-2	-	CASRGGNEQFF	TGTGCCAGCAGAGGGGGAAATGAGCAGTTCTTC
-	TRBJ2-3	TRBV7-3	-	CASSSSGTDTQYF	TGTGCCAGCAGCTCTTCAGGGACAGATACGCAGTATTTT
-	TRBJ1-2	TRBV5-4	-	CASSLAGVAGNGYTF	TGTGCCAGCAGCTTGGCCGGGGTAGCTGGAAATGGCTACACCTTC
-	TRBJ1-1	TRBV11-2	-	CASSLEAGMNTEAFF	TGTGCCAGCAGCTTAGAGGCAGGAATGAACACTGAAGCTTTCTTT
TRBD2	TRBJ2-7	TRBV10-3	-	CAIRETSGPYEQYF	TGTGCCATCAGGGAGACTAGCGGGCCCTACGAGCAGTACTTC
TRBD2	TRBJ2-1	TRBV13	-	CASSLSGVYNEQFF	TGTGCCAGCAGCCTTAGCGGGGTCTACAATGAGCAGTTCTTC
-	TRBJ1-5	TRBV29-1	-	CSVRGGDNQPQHF	TGCAGCGTGAGGGGAGGCGACAATCAGCCCCAGCATTTT
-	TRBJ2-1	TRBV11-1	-	CASSGHGRLTYNEQFF	TGTGCCAGCAGCGGACATGGGAGGCTAACCTACAATGAGCAGTTCTTC
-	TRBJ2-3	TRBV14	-	CASSQDTILPTTDTQYF	TGTGCCAGCAGCCAAGACACAATTCTCCCCACCACAGATACGCAGTATTTT
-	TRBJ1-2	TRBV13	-	CASSLDATYTF	TGTGCCAGCAGCTTAGATGCTACCTACACCTTC
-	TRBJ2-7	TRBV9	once	CASSVGEDYEQYF	TGTGCCAGCAGCGTAGGGGAGGACTACGAGCAGTACTTC
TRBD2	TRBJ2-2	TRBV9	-	CASSVSGTTGELFF	TGTGCCAGCAGCGTAAGCGGGACCACCGGGGAGCTGTTTTTT
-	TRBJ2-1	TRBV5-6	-	CASSSDSLDEQFF	TGTGCCAGCAGCTCGGACAGTTTGGATGAGCAGTTCTTC
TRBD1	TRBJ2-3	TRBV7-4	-	CASSLESRTGTSTDTQYF	TGTGCCAGCAGCTTAGAGTCCCGGACAGGAACTAGCACAGATACGCAGTATTTT
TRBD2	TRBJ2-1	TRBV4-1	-	CASSQGLAGGSSYNEQFF	TGCGCCAGCAGCCAAGGACTAGCGGGAGGAAGCTCCTACAATGAGCAGTTCTTC
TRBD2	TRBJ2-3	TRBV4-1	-	CASSPLAGTQYF	TGCGCCAGCAGCCCTCTAGCGGGCACGCAGTATTTT
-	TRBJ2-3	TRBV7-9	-	CASRGTRSTDTQYF	TGTGCCAGCAGGGGCACACGAAGCACAGATACGCAGTATTTT
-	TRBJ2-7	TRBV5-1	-	CASSSDSSYEQYF	TGCGCCAGCAGCTCGGACAGTTCCTACGAGCAGTACTTC